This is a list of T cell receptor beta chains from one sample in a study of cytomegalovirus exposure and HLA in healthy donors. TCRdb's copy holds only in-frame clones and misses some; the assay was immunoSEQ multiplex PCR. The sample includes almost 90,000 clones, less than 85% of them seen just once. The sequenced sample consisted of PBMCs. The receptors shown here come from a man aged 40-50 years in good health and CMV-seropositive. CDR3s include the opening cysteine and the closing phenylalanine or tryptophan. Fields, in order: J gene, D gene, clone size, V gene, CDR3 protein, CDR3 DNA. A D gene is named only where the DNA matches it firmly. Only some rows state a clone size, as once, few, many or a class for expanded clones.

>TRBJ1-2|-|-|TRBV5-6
CASSTFTGDYGYTF
TGTGCCAGCAGCACTTTCACAGGAGACTATGGCTACACCTTC
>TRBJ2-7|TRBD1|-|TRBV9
CASSGSGTGNHEQYF
TGTGCCAGCAGCGGATCCGGGACAGGGAACCACGAGCAGTACTTC
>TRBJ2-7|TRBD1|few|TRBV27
CASKRGQSTYEQYF
TGTGCCAGCAAGAGGGGACAGTCTACCTACGAGCAGTACTTC
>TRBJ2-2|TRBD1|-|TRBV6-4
CASSDEDRGLLFF
TGTGCCAGCAGTGACGAGGACAGGGGGCTGCTGTTTTTT
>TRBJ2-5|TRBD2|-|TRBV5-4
CASSRLTSGREGETQYF
TGTGCCAGCAGCCGACTGACTAGCGGGAGGGAGGGGGAGACCCAGTACTTC
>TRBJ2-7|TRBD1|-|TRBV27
CASRGAGTGFSEQYF
TGTGCCAGCAGGGGGGCCGGGACAGGGTTTTCCGAGCAGTACTTC
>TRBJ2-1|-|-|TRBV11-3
CASSFKVTGEQFF
TGTGCCAGCAGCTTCAAGGTTACGGGTGAGCAGTTCTTC
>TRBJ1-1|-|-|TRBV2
CASRGTPGDTEAFF
TGTGCCAGCAGGGGGACGCCAGGGGACACTGAAGCTTTCTTT
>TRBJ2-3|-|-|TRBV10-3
CAIGLTSTDTQYF
TGTGCCATCGGACTAACTAGCACAGATACGCAGTATTTT
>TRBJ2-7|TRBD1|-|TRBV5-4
CASSDRGLYEQYF
TGTGCCAGCAGCGACAGGGGGCTCTACGAGCAGTACTTC
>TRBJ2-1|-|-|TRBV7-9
CSSSLAGVEQFF
TGTTCCAGCAGCTTAGCAGGGGTTGAGCAGTTCTTC
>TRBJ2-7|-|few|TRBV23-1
CASSQNVLEDYEQYF
TGCGCCAGCAGTCAAAACGTCCTAGAAGACTACGAGCAGTACTTC
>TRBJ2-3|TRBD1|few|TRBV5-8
CASRPGTGSTDTQYF
TGTGCCAGCAGACCCGGGACAGGGAGCACAGATACGCAGTATTTT
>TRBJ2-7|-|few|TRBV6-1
CASSENFEGYEQYF
TGTGCCAGCAGTGAAAATTTCGAGGGCTACGAGCAGTACTTC
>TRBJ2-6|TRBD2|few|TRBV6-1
CASSEVAGWGTGILTTGANVLTF
TGTGCCAGCAGTGAAGTAGCGGGGTGGGGTACGGGTATCCTGACTACTGGGGCCAACGTCCTGACTTTC
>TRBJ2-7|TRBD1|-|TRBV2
CASSDRDRAHEQYF
TGTGCCAGCAGTGACCGGGACAGGGCTCACGAGCAGTACTTC
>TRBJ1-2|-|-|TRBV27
CANSLSAGRKGGGRYGYTF
TGTGCCAACAGTTTATCGGCGGGACGAAAGGGTGGGGGAAGGTATGGCTACACCTTC